Given below is one T cell receptor (beta chain) in context. Its cognate antigen is unknown. This entry belongs to a study of T cell responses to AZD1222 COVID-19 vaccine. Broader study findings: Only a handful of AZD1222 recipients were seropositive at baseline. White British people made up most donors, females outnumbered males, and clonal diversity was possibly underestimated. All repertoire sampling was performed exclusively after the peak T cell response.

CDR3 length: 13 residues. Trimming pared 10 bases from V and 2 bases from J, leaving 12 bases between. Germline V gene lookup returns CDR1 WNHNN and CDR2 SYGVQD (reference sequence). Profiled with immunoSEQ multiplex PCR; TCRdb holds only in-frame clones, not every one. The sample records under 170,000 clones, less than 95% being singletons. The sequence was collected from an adult in good health. This material consisted of peripheral blood, taken on day 0 of AZD1222 vaccination. The chain is built from TRBV10-1 and TRBJ1-5; D gene ambiguous. In nucleotides, the CDR3 is TGCGCCACCCCCCTCGGGGGCAATCAGCCCCAGCATTTT. It is translated as CATPLGGNQPQHF.